This entry features one T cell receptor beta chain sequence. The sample belongs to a study of T-cell reconstitution after alpha-beta-depleted transplantation in children. Germline values: CDR1 ENHRY, CDR2 SYGVKD. Deletions cut 3 bases from V and 10 bases from J, with 19 bases between. The CDR3 has 16 residues. A TCRbeta library incorporating unique molecular identifiers was prepared. TCRdb fed the PCR reads into MiXCR, producing one record per CDR3 protein. The sample contains 440,000 or so distinct CDR3 sequences, about 40% of which appear only once. The source of this sequence is a girl aged 2-9 years with aplastic anemia, due to receive a stem cell transplant. The input for sequencing was PBMCs, taken before TCRalphabeta/CD19-depleted stem cell transplant. The chain uses TRBV10-3 and TRBJ1-6, with a possible D match to TRBD1 (5 bases). Here the CDR3 DNA reads TGTGCCATCAGTGACCACGGGGGAGGGGTAGTGTCACCCCTCCACTTT. This sequence encodes CAISDHGGGVVSPLHF.